The clone carrying this T cell receptor (beta chain) was detected a few times. Its antigen is currently unknown. This CDR3 comprises 11 residues. Germline V gene data show CDR1 as MNHEY and CDR2 as SVGAGI. The V gene lost 2 bases and the J gene lost 5 bases, with 3 bases spanning the gap. This record belongs to a study of a mutant IDH1 vaccine in newly diagnosed glioma. Time point: week 47, end of study. A 20-mer mutant IDH1 peptide at 300 ug was injected subcutaneously with topical imiquimod. All eight of the vaccinations patients received fell in weeks 1, 3, 5, 7, 11, 15, 19 and 23. The method was immunoSEQ multiplex PCR; TCRdb's version includes in-frame clones alone and lacks a portion of them. The sample records roughly 86,000 clones, about 81% being singletons.

The genes are TRBV6-5 and TRBJ1-1; D unresolved. This specimen consisted of PBMCs, obtained from a glioma patient whose treatment included an IDH1 peptide vaccine. The receptor was isolated from a man in his forties with glioma. CDR3 bases: TGTGCCAGCAGTTACCGAACTGAAGCTTTCTTT. Amino acids: CASSYRTEAFF.